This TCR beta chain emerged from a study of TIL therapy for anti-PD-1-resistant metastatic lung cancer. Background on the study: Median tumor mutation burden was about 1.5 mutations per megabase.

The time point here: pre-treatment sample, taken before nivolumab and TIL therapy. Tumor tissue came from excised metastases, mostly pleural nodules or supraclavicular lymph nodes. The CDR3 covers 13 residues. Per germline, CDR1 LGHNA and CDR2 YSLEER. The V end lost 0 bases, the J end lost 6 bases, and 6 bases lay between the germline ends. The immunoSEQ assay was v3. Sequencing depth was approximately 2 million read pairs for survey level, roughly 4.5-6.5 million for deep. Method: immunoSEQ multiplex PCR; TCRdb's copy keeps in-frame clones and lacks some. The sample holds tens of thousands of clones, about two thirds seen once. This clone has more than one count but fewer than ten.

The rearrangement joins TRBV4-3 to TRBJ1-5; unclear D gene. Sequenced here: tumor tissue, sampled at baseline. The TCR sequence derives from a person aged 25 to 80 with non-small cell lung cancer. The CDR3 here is CASSQDPAQPQHF. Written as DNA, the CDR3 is TGCGCCAGCAGCCAAGATCCGGCTCAGCCCCAGCATTTT.